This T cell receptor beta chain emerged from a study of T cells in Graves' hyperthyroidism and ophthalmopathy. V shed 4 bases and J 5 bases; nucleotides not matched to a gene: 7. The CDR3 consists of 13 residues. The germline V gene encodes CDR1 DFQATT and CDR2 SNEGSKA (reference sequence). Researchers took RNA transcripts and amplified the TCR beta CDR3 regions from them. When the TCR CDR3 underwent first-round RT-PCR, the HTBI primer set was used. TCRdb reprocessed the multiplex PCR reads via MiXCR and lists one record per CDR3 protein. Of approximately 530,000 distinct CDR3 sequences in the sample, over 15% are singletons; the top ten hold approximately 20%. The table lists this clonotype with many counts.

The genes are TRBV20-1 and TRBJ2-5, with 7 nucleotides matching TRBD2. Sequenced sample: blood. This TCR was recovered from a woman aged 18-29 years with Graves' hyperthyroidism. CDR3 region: CSATQAGRETQYF. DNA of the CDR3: TGCAGTGCTACTCAAGCGGGACGGGAGACCCAGTACTTC.